A selection of T cell receptor beta chains follows, all from one sample in a study of T cell responses to AZD1222 COVID-19 vaccine. This table comes from immunoSEQ multiplex PCR, and its TCRdb copy is limited to in-frame clones, with some not included. In the table there are some 160,000 clones, more than 90% of which are singletons. This material consisted of peripheral blood, taken on day 0 of AZD1222 vaccination. The receptors stem from an adult in good health. The CDR3 runs from the conserved cysteine through the conserved F or W. Fields, in order: clone size, D gene, V gene, J gene, CDR3 DNA, CDR3 protein. A D gene is named only where the DNA matches it firmly. The size entry is marked missing in some rows and otherwise reads once, few, many or a size class.

>.|.|TRBV7-2|TRBJ2-5
TGTGCCAGCAGCTTATTTGGTCGAGGAGAGACCCAGTACTTC
CASSLFGRGETQYF
>.|.|TRBV7-9|TRBJ2-1
TGTGCCAGCAGCTTTGGGGGGACCTACAATGAGCAGTTCTTC
CASSFGGTYNEQFF
>.|.|TRBV27|TRBJ2-1
TGTGCCAGCAGTTTGAGGCCCTACAATGAGCAGTTCTTC
CASSLRPYNEQFF
>.|TRBD1|TRBV15|TRBJ2-6
TGTGCCACCAGCAGAGCTCGGAAGGGACAGGGCCCTGGGGCCAACGTCCTGACTTTC
CATSRARKGQGPGANVLTF
>.|.|TRBV10-3|TRBJ1-4
TGTGCCACCGCACACGGGGATCGAGAAAAACTGTTTTTT
CATAHGDREKLFF
>once|.|TRBV18|TRBJ2-5
TGTGCCAGCTCCGGGGGACAGCAAGAGACCCAGTACTTC
CASSGGQQETQYF
>.|.|TRBV6-1|TRBJ1-4
TGTGCCAGCAGTGACACAGGGTTTCTAATCAATAATGAAAAACTGTTTTTT
CASSDTGFLINNEKLFF
>.|.|TRBV5-5|TRBJ2-5
TGTGCCAGCAGCTTGGCCAGTACGGAGACCCAGTACTTC
CASSLASTETQYF
>.|.|TRBV30|TRBJ1-5
TGTGCCTGGAGTCAGGGGCACATTAGCAATCAGCCCCAGCATTTT
CAWSQGHISNQPQHF
>.|TRBD1|TRBV19|TRBJ2-1
TGTGCCAGTACCCCCGGACAGGGGGCGAGGAATGAGCAGTTCTTC
CASTPGQGARNEQFF
>.|.|TRBV6-5|TRBJ2-2
TGTGCCAGCACCGGACAGTACACCGGGGAGCTGTTTTTT
CASTGQYTGELFF
>.|.|TRBV7-3|TRBJ2-1
TGTGCCAGCAGCTTAAGTCAGCTGGGGCACAATGAGCAGTTCTTC
CASSLSQLGHNEQFF
>.|TRBD1|TRBV30|TRBJ1-5
TGTGCCTGGAGTCAGGGGGGGCACCAGCCCCAGCATTTT
CAWSQGGHQPQHF
>.|TRBD2|TRBV5-1|TRBJ2-2
TGCGCCAGCACCAGCGGGATGAACACCGGGGAGCTGTTTTTT
CASTSGMNTGELFF
>.|.|TRBV5-1|TRBJ1-1
TGCGCCAGCAGCTTGGCATCTCCAGGGAGGGGAACTGAAGCTTTCTTT
CASSLASPGRGTEAFF
>.|.|TRBV18|TRBJ1-2
TGTGCCAGCTCACCCAGGGAAAGTGTTGGCTACACCTTC
CASSPRESVGYTF
>.|.|TRBV2|TRBJ1-4
TGTGCCAGCAGTGAAGCACAGGAGGTGGGCTTAAAAAAACTGTTTTTT
CASSEAQEVGLKKLFF
>.|TRBD1|TRBV7-9|TRBJ1-3
TGTGCCAGCAGGGACGACAGGGGGCGCGGAAACACCATATATTTT
CASRDDRGRGNTIYF
>once|.|TRBV10-2|TRBJ2-3
TGCGCCAGCAGTGAGTCCTACACCACAGATACGCAGTATTTT
CASSESYTTDTQYF
>.|.|TRBV29-1|TRBJ2-5
TGCAGCGTTGACCACCGGTGGGGGGTCGGAGAGACCCAGTACTTC
CSVDHRWGVGETQYF
>.|.|TRBV4-1|TRBJ1-6
TGCGCCAGCAGCCACGGCCAGGGGAATTCACCCCTCCACTTT
CASSHGQGNSPLHF
>.|.|TRBV5-1|TRBJ1-2
TGCGCCAGCAGCCCCGGGCCTCGAGGGGGCTACACCTTC
CASSPGPRGGYTF
>once|.|TRBV4-1|TRBJ1-1
TGCGCCAGCAGCCCAGACCCCCGGTCCGGTGAAGCTTTCTTT
CASSPDPRSGEAFF
>.|.|TRBV11-2|TRBJ1-4
TGTGCCAGCAGCGTTCAGGGGCTCCTTGGGGAAAAACTGTTTTTT
CASSVQGLLGEKLFF
>.|.|TRBV3-1/TRBV3-2|TRBJ1-1
TGTGCCAGCAGATCCAGGGGCACTGAAGCTTTCTTT
CASRSRGTEAFF
>.|TRBD1|TRBV5-8|TRBJ1-5
TGTGCCAGCAGCCAGGGACAGTCCCGCAATCAGCCCCAGCATTTT
CASSQGQSRNQPQHF
>once|.|TRBV7-9|TRBJ1-1
TGTGCCAGCAGCTTTCAGGGGAACACTGAAGCTTTCTTT
CASSFQGNTEAFF
>.|TRBD1|TRBV2|TRBJ2-1
TGTGCCAGCGGGACAGCCCTGTACAATGAGCAGTTCTTC
CASGTALYNEQFF
>.|TRBD2|TRBV9|TRBJ2-1
TGTGCCAGCAGCGTGGACGGGAGGGCCAGTGAGCAGTTCTTC
CASSVDGRASEQFF
>.|.|TRBV6-5|TRBJ1-2
TGTGCCAGCAGTTACTCGCGGGAGGGTACTAATGGCTACACCTTC
CASSYSREGTNGYTF
>.|.|TRBV11-2|TRBJ2-7
TGTGCCAGCAGCTCGGACAGAGCCTACGAGCAGTACTTC
CASSSDRAYEQYF
>.|TRBD2|TRBV19|TRBJ2-7
TGTGCCAGTAGTATAGGAGGCGGGGGGGCGTACGAGCAGTACTTC
CASSIGGGGAYEQYF
>.|TRBD1|TRBV10-2|TRBJ1-2
TGCGCCAGCAGTCAGACAGGGAACTATGGCTACACCTTC
CASSQTGNYGYTF
>.|TRBD1|TRBV9|TRBJ1-1
TGTGCCAGCAACAGGGGGCTTATGAACACTGAAGCTTTCTTT
CASNRGLMNTEAFF
>once|.|TRBV6-5|TRBJ1-6
TGTGCCAGCAGGCCCAGGGGAAAGGGATCACCCCTCCACTTT
CASRPRGKGSPLHF
>.|.|TRBV5-1|TRBJ1-1
TGCGCCAGCAGCTTGGAGAGACAGAGGAACACTGAAGCTTTCTTT
CASSLERQRNTEAFF
>.|TRBD2|TRBV5-1|TRBJ2-1
TGCGCCAGCAGACGGACTAGCGGGGGGATCTACAATGAGCAGTTCTTC
CASRRTSGGIYNEQFF
>.|.|TRBV12-3/TRBV12-4|TRBJ1-2
TGTGCCAGCAGTTTTCGGACAGACTATGGCTACACCTTC
CASSFRTDYGYTF
>.|TRBD2|TRBV9|TRBJ2-7
TGTGCCAGCAGCTCGGGACTAGCGGGAGGACGAGAGCAGTACTTC
CASSSGLAGGREQYF
>.|.|TRBV5-1|TRBJ2-1
TGCGCCAGCAGCCCGGGGGAGAGGGTCAGCTACAATGAGCAGTTCTTC
CASSPGERVSYNEQFF
>.|.|TRBV6-7|TRBJ2-7
TGTGCCAGCAGTCAGGGCTTGAGGGAGAACGAGCAGTACTTC
CASSQGLRENEQYF
>.|.|TRBV6-5|TRBJ1-6
TGTGCCAGCAGCCCGCGGGCCGTTAATTCACCCCTCCACTTT
CASSPRAVNSPLHF
>.|.|TRBV24-1|TRBJ1-5
TGTGCCACCAGCGCCAGGGGTAGCAATCAGCCCCAGCATTTT
CATSARGSNQPQHF
>.|TRBD2|TRBV28|TRBJ2-2
TGTGCCAGCAGTTTTATGGGAGGGGCCGGGGAGCTGTTTTTT
CASSFMGGAGELFF
>few|.|TRBV3-1/TRBV3-2|TRBJ2-7
TGTGCCAGCAGCCAAGGGTTACAAGGACTGCAGTACTTC
CASSQGLQGLQYF
>.|.|TRBV19|TRBJ2-2
TGTGCCAGTAGTCCAGGGGCGGGAGCGAACACCGGGGAGCTGTTTTTT
CASSPGAGANTGELFF
>.|TRBD1|TRBV3-1/TRBV3-2|TRBJ2-2
TGTGCCAGCAGCCGGGACAGGCGGAACACCGGGGAGCTGTTTTTT
CASSRDRRNTGELFF
>.|TRBD1|TRBV6-5|TRBJ1-1
TGTGCCAGCAGGTATACAGGGGTAGGAACTGAAGCTTTCTTT
CASRYTGVGTEAFF
>.|TRBD1|TRBV29-1|TRBJ2-5
TGCAGCGTTCCCCCGGGACAGGGAAATCAAGAGACCCAGTACTTC
CSVPPGQGNQETQYF
>once|.|TRBV7-2|TRBJ2-3
TGTGCCAGCAGCCCACTTCCTAGCACAGATACGCAGTATTTT
CASSPLPSTDTQYF
>.|.|TRBV5-1|TRBJ2-1
TGCGCCAGCAGCTTGGAGGGGTCTACCTTCAATGAGCAGTTCTTC
CASSLEGSTFNEQFF
>.|TRBD2|TRBV5-1|TRBJ2-1
TGCGCCAGCAGCCCGACAGCGGGAGGGAACAATGAGCAGTTCTTC
CASSPTAGGNNEQFF
>.|.|TRBV6-5|TRBJ1-1
TGTGCCAGCAGTTACCGGAGGGGGGAGACTGAAGCTTTCTTT
CASSYRRGETEAFF
>.|TRBD1|TRBV4-3|TRBJ2-1
TGCGCCAGCAGCTCTTACTCTCGCAGGGGGCATGAGCAGTTCTTC
CASSSYSRRGHEQFF